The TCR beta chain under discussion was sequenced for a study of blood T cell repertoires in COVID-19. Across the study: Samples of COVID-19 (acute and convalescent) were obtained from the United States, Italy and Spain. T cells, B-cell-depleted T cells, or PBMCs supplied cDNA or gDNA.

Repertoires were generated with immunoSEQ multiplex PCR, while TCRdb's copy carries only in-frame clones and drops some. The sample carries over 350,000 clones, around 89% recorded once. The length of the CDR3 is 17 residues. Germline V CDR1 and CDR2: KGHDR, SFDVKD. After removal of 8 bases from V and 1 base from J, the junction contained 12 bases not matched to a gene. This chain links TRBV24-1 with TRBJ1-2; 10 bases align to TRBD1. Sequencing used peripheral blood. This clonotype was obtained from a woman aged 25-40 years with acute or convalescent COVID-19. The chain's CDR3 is CATNDRTGGPDNYGYTF. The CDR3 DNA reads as TGTGCCACCAATGACCGGACAGGGGGACCGGATAACTATGGCTACACCTTC.